This T cell receptor (beta chain) was observed in a study of beta chain features in type 1 diabetes. Reverse transcribing all isolated RNA meant expressed TCRB transcripts were sequenced. Data came from immunoSEQ multiplex PCR; TCRdb stores just in-frame clones and leaves some out. The sample carries 500,000 to 700,000 clones, less than 20% recorded once. Germline CDR1 reads SQVTM; CDR2 reads ANQGSEA. This CDR3 spans 14 amino acids. Trimming removed 3 bases at V and 0 bases at J, with 11 bases between. This receptor was taken from a man younger than 35 in good health. The chain recombines TRBV29-1 with TRBJ1-1, with D possibly matching TRBD1 (6 bases). The sequenced sample consisted of naive CD4+ T cells from blood. This CDR3 is CSVEWQGMNTEAFF. The CDR3 nucleotides are TGCAGCGTTGAGTGGCAGGGGATGAACACTGAAGCTTTCTTT.